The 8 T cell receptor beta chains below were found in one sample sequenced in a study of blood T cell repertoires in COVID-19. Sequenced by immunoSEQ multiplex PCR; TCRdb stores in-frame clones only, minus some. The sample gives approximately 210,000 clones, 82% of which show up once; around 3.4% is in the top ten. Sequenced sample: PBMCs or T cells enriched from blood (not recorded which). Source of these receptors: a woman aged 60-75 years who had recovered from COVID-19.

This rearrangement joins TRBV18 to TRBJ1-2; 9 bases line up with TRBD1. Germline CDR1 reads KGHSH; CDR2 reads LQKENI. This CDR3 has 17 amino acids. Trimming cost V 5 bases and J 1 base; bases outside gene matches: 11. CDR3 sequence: CASSAGTGSSFNYGYTF. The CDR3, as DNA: TGTGCCAGCTCAGCGGGGACAGGGAGTTCCTTTAACTATGGCTACACCTTC.

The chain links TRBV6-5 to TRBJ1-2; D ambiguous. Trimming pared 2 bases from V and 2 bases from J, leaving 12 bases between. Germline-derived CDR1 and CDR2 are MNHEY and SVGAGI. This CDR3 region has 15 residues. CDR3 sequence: CASSYNPGRNYGYTF. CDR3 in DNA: TGTGCCAGCAGTTACAATCCGGGTCGGAACTATGGCTACACCTTC.

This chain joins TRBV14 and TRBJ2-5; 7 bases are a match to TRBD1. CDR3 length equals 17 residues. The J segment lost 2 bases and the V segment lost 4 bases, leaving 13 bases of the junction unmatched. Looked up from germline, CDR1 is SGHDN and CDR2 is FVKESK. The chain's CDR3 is CASSRRPTGNRQETQYF. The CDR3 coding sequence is TGTGCCAGCAGCCGACGACCGACAGGGAATAGGCAAGAGACCCAGTACTTC.

In nucleotides, the CDR3 is TGTGCCAGTAGCTGGGGACAGGAGAACACTGAAGCTTTCTTT. Translating it yields CASSWGQENTEAFF. V and J are TRBV19 and TRBJ1-1; 8 bases fit TRBD1. Germline assignment: CDR1 LNHDA and CDR2 SQIVND (reference sequence). The CDR3 covers 14 residues. V trimming: 6 bases; J trimming: 1 base; junction bases outside the gene matches: 4.

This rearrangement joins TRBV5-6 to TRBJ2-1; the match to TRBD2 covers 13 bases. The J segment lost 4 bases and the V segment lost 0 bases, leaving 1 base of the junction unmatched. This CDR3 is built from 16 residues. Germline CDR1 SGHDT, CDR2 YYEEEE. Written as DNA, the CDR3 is TGTGCCAGCAGCTTGGAACTAGCGGGAGGGTACAATGAGCAGTTCTTC. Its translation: CASSLELAGGYNEQFF. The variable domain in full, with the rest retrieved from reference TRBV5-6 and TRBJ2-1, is DAGVTQSPTHLIKTRGQQVTLRCSPKSGHDTVSWYQQALGQGPQFIFQYYEEEERQRGNFPDRFSGHQFPNYSSELNVNALLLGDSALYLCASSLELAGGYNEQFFGPGTRLTVL.

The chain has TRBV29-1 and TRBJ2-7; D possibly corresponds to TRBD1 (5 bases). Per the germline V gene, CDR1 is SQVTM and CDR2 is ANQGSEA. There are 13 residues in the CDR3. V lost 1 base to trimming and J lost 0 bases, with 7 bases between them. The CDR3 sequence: CSVEGGPSYEQYF. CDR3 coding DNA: TGCAGCGTTGAAGGGGGCCCCTCCTACGAGCAGTACTTC.

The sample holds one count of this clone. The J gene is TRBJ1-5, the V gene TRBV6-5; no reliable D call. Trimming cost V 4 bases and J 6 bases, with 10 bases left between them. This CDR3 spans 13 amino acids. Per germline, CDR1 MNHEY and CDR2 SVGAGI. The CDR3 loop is CASSSRRGQPQHF. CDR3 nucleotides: TGTGCCAGCAGTTCCCGGCGAGGTCAGCCCCAGCATTTT.

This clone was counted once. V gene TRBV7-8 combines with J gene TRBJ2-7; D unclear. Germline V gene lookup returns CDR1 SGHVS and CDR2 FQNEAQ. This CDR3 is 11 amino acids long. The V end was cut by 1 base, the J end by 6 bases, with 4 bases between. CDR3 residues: CASSLVFEQYF. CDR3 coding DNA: TGTGCCAGCAGCTTAGTATTCGAGCAGTACTTC.